This record covers a single T cell receptor beta chain. In the authors' workflow: The authors estimated nucleated cell counts from reference gene primer amplification. TCRdb keeps only in-frame clones here, not all; method: immunoSEQ multiplex PCR. Clone size and the V and J calls come from that table; the DNA yielded D and trimming. This table has roughly 80,000 clones, about 80% appearing once. These data are taken from a study of blood T cell repertoires in COVID-19. Background on the study: Whether acute or convalescent, the COVID-19 samples came from the United States, Italy and Spain. In each case, the material was cDNA or gDNA derived from T cells, B-cell-depleted T cells, or PBMCs.

The V end was cut by 3 bases, the J end by 5 bases, with 13 bases between. CDR3 length: 13 residues. Germline assignment: CDR1 SQVTM and CDR2 ANQGSEA. This receptor was identified in an elderly man with acute or convalescent COVID-19. The sample was peripheral blood. The chain recombines TRBV29-1 with TRBJ1-2; possibly TRBD1 for D (5 bases). CDR3 region: CSVDQGRSYGYTF. In DNA form, the CDR3 reads TGCAGCGTTGATCAGGGCAGGTCGTATGGCTACACCTTC.